This T cell receptor (beta chain) was obtained from a study of TIL therapy for anti-PD-1-resistant metastatic lung cancer. Described time point: pre-treatment sample, taken before nivolumab and TIL therapy. Tumor tissue came from excised metastases, mostly pleural nodules or supraclavicular lymph nodes. Tumor harvest preceded PD-1/PD-L1 blockade, followed by nivolumab treatment. CDR1 is MNHEY, CDR2 SVGEGT, per germline. V shed 2 bases and J shed 8 bases, with 12 bases lying between them. The CDR3 consists of 13 residues. This was the immunoSEQ v3 assay. Libraries were sequenced to 2.2 million or so read pairs (survey) or roughly 4.5-6 million (deep). Repertoires were generated with immunoSEQ multiplex PCR, while TCRdb's copy carries only in-frame clones and drops some. The sample has some 12,000 clones, around 58% seen once.

Material: tumor tissue, obtained at baseline. The receptor was isolated from a person between 25 and 80 years old with non-small cell lung cancer. J is TRBJ1-2 and V is TRBV6-2 or TRBV6-3, with D perhaps matching TRBD1 (6 bases). The CDR3 DNA reads as TGTGCCAGCAGTTACCACACAGGGAGAGGCTACACCTTC. Translating it yields CASSYHTGRGYTF.